These 14 T cell receptor beta chains were all obtained from the same sample, sequenced in a study of blood T cell repertoires in COVID-19. Generated by immunoSEQ multiplex PCR, the TCRdb table keeps only in-frame clones and is missing some. The sample shows 200,000 to 300,000 clones, about 82% of them seen only once. Sequencing input: peripheral blood. These receptors were obtained from an older man with acute or convalescent COVID-19.

CDR3 in amino acids: CASSLDAGRISGANVLTF. CDR3 nucleotides: TGCGCCAGCAGCTTGGACGCGGGACGGATATCTGGGGCCAACGTCCTGACTTTC. The V gene is TRBV5-1, the J gene TRBJ2-6; a weak D match, TRBD2 (6 bases). The CDR3 loop spans 18 amino acids. V lost 0 bases and J lost 1, with 14 bases in between. Germline V gives CDR1 SGHRS, CDR2 YFSETQ.

V and J are TRBV7-2 and TRBJ2-1; D remains unclear. This CDR3 has 15 amino acids. Germline V gene sequence: CDR1 SGHTA, CDR2 FQGNSA. The ends were cut back, 1 base at V and 0 bases at J, with 7 bases in the middle. The CDR3 nucleotides read TGTGCCAGCAGCTTAGGGCAGGCCTCCTACAATGAGCAGTTCTTC. Protein: CASSLGQASYNEQFF.

This clone has more than one count but fewer than ten. The chain is built from TRBV6-4 and TRBJ2-3, with D unresolved. Germline V gene lookup returns CDR1 MRHNA and CDR2 SNTAGT. The CDR3 length is 14 residues. V was pared by 6 bases and J by 2 bases, with 12 bases between. The CDR3 is CASSPESFTDTQYF. CDR3 DNA sequence: TGTGCCAGCAGCCCCGAGTCTTTCACAGATACGCAGTATTTT.

This clone was counted a single time. The chain has TRBV27 and TRBJ2-3; D not resolved. The germline V gene has CDR1 MNHEY and CDR2 SMNVEV (reference sequence). The CDR3 totals 17 residues. The V end was cut by 2 bases, the J end by 0 bases, with 15 bases between. The CDR3 DNA reads as TGTGCCAGCAGTTTACGGGTAGTTCGTTCTAGCACAGATACGCAGTATTTT. The encoded protein is CASSLRVVRSSTDTQYF.

The chain uses TRBV2 and TRBJ2-1, with D possibly matching TRBD1 (6 bases). The CDR3 is made up of 13 amino acids. V lost 3 bases and J 4 bases, leaving 7 bases between the germline ends. In germline, CDR1 is SNHLY, CDR2 FYNNEI. The CDR3 protein is CASSDGQYNEQFF. Written as DNA, the CDR3 is TGTGCCAGCAGTGATGGACAGTACAATGAGCAGTTCTTC. Looking up the rest from reference TRBV2 and TRBJ2-1 gives the full variable domain: EPEVTQTPSHQVTQMGQEVILRCVPISNHLYFYWYRQILGQKVEFLVSFYNNEISEKSEIFDDQFSVERPDGSNFTLKIRSTKLEDSAMYFCASSDGQYNEQFFGPGTRLTVL.

The gene calls are TRBV6-5 and TRBJ1-3; 8 nucleotides agree with TRBD1. This CDR3 has 15 amino acids. CDR1 and CDR2 from the germline V gene are MNHEY and SVGAGI. V trimming: 6 bases; J trimming: 8 bases; junction bases outside the gene matches: 12. CDR3 sequence: CASRLGTGVWDTIYF. In DNA form, the CDR3 reads TGTGCCAGCAGGCTCGGGACAGGTGTTTGGGACACCATATATTTT.

The rearrangement joins TRBV18 to TRBJ1-1; TRBD1 might be the D (5 bases). The CDR3 consists of 16 residues. Germline V CDR1 and CDR2: KGHSH, LQKENI. V lost 2 bases and J lost 0, with 13 bases in between. The CDR3 nucleotides are TGTGCCAGCTCACCAGCGGCCCAGGGCCTGAACACTGAAGCTTTCTTT. Its protein product is CASSPAAQGLNTEAFF.

The V gene is TRBV19, the J gene TRBJ1-6, with a tentative D call TRBD1 (5 bases). Per the germline V gene, CDR1 is LNHDA and CDR2 is SQIVND (reference sequence). The CDR3 sequence is 15 residues long. Trimming took off 5 bases at V and 0 bases at J, with 8 bases between the two ends. This CDR3 reads CASSGGSSYNSPLHF. The CDR3 nucleotides are TGTGCCAGTAGTGGGGGGAGCTCCTATAATTCACCCCTCCACTTT.

The rearrangement uses TRBV28 and TRBJ1-1; 8 nucleotides align to TRBD1. The germline V gene has CDR1 MDHEN and CDR2 SYDVKM. The length of the CDR3 is 14 residues. V shed 6 bases and J 1 base; nucleotides not matched to a gene: 4. The chain's CDR3 is CASSTGGANTEAFF. In nucleotides, the CDR3 is TGTGCCAGCAGCACAGGGGGTGCGAACACTGAAGCTTTCTTT.

The sample holds many counts of this clone. The gene calls are TRBV5-1 and TRBJ2-7, with 7 nucleotides matching TRBD1. The CDR3 spans 14 residues. V trimming: 4 bases; J trimming: 3 bases; junction bases outside the gene matches: 7. The germline CDR1 and CDR2 sequences are SGHRS and YFSETQ. The CDR3 reads CASSTGDSNYEQYF. For the CDR3, the DNA is TGCGCCAGCAGCACTGGGGACAGTAACTACGAGCAGTACTTC.

V is TRBV7-6 and J is TRBJ2-7, with TRBD1 matching 7 bases. The V segment lost 5 bases and the J segment 5 bases; nucleotides outside the gene matches: 12. The CDR3 consists of 15 residues. Germline loops: CDR1 SGHVS, CDR2 FNYEAQ. This CDR3 reads CASSPETGFTDEQYF. CDR3 DNA: TGTGCCAGCAGCCCGGAGACAGGGTTTACCGACGAGCAGTACTTC.

The chain recombines TRBV5-1 with TRBJ2-1; D perhaps matches TRBD2 (6 bases). Germline V gene sequence: CDR1 SGHRS, CDR2 YFSETQ. With 6 bases removed from V and 6 bases from J, the gap between germline ends came to 16 bases. The CDR3 is 14 amino acids. CDR3 sequence reads: CASNSGGYGNEQFF. CDR3 nucleotides: TGCGCCAGCAATTCCGGGGGATACGGCAATGAGCAGTTCTTC.

The rearrangement links TRBV18 to TRBJ1-2; 8 bases are shared with TRBD1. The germline CDR1 and CDR2 sequences are KGHSH and LQKENI. Trimming cost V 3 bases and J 6 bases; bases outside gene matches: 6. There are 14 residues in the CDR3. CDR3 sequence (DNA): TGTGCCAGCTCACCGGCAGGGGGCGAAAATGGCTACACCTTC. Translating gives CASSPAGGENGYTF.

This clone has just one count. The rearrangement uses TRBV28 and TRBJ1-2, with D tentatively TRBD1 (5 bases). The V and J ends lost 4 bases and 6 bases respectively, with 15 bases between them. CDR3 length: 14 residues. The V gene's germline CDR1 is MDHEN and CDR2 SYDVKM. The CDR3 here is CASSSDPGRDGYTF. The CDR3 coding sequence is TGTGCCAGCAGTTCCGACCCAGGGAGGGATGGCTACACCTTC.